The next 28 T cell receptor beta chains were all read from a single sample in a study of beta chain features in type 1 diabetes. Overall study findings and caveats: In every one of the four CD4+ subsets, TCRB CDR3s were moderately but significantly shorter in Type 1 diabetes patients.

Expressed TCRB transcripts were sequenced because the isolated RNA had all been reverse transcribed beforehand. Data came from immunoSEQ multiplex PCR; TCRdb stores just in-frame clones and leaves some out. Of about 250,000 clones listed, roughly 10% were seen once; the top ten hold 0.017%. For these TCRs, the target antigens are not known. The material sequenced was naive CD4+ T cells from blood. The receptors derive from a man aged 30-40 years with type 1 diabetes.

The rearrangement joins TRBV7-9 to TRBJ2-5, with 8 bases lining up with TRBD2. V dropped 3 bases and J dropped 4; count of bases not matched to a gene: 4. The germline gives CDR1 SEHNR, CDR2 FQNEAQ (reference sequence). This CDR3 spans 14 amino acids. DNA for the CDR3: TGTGCCAGCAGCTTTAGCGGGGTGGTAGAGACCCAGTACTTC. This codes for CASSFSGVVETQYF.

The rearrangement joins TRBV5-1 to TRBJ2-3; D gene unclear. Germline CDR1 reads SGHRS; CDR2 reads YFSETQ. This CDR3 contains 11 residues. Trimming shortened V by 2 bases and J by 7 bases, and 5 bases separated the two germline ends. CDR3 DNA: TGCGCCAGCAGCTTACAGAATACGCAGTATTTT. This gives the protein CASSLQNTQYF. Variable domain in full (rest from reference TRBV5-1 and TRBJ2-3): KAGVTQTPRYLIKTRGQQVTLSCSPISGHRSVSWYQQTPGQGLQFLFEYFSETQRNKGNFPGRFSGRQFSNSRSEMNVSTLELGDSALYLCASSLQNTQYFGPGTRLTVL.

This rearrangement joins TRBV5-1 to TRBJ1-1, with a weak D call TRBD1 (6 bases). Germline assignment: CDR1 SGHRS and CDR2 YFSETQ. V was clipped by 4 bases and J by 1 base, with 11 bases between them. The CDR3 totals 14 residues. This CDR3 is CASSRDRTNTEAFF. Written as DNA, the CDR3 is TGCGCCAGCAGCCGAGACAGGACGAACACTGAAGCTTTCTTT.

This clone has a handful of counts. The chain combines TRBV6-5 with TRBJ2-5, with 11 bases lining up with TRBD1. The CDR3 sequence is 14 residues long. Germline CDR1 MNHEY, CDR2 SVGAGI. The junction had 6 bases not matched to a gene; V was cut back by 2 bases and J by 10 bases. CDR3 protein: CASSYPDRGHDQYF. For the CDR3, the DNA is TGTGCCAGCAGTTACCCGGACAGGGGGCACGACCAGTACTTC.

A few counts support this clone. The chain uses TRBV7-2 and TRBJ2-1; 7 bases are shared with TRBD2. The CDR3 runs to 15 residues. The germline V gene encodes CDR1 SGHTA and CDR2 FQGNSA. Trimming at V came to 5 bases and at J to 0 bases, leaving 4 bases not matched to a gene. The CDR3 spells CASSTERDSYNEQFF. For the CDR3, the DNA is TGTGCCAGCAGCACCGAGCGGGACTCCTACAATGAGCAGTTCTTC.

This chain uses TRBV27 with TRBJ1-6; tentative D call: TRBD1 (5 bases). Germline V gene data show CDR1 as MNHEY and CDR2 as SMNVEV (reference sequence). CDR3 length equals 14 residues. Trimming removed 5 bases from V and 2 bases from J, with 7 bases in between. The CDR3 here is CASSPGTYNSPLHF. The CDR3 bases are TGTGCCAGCAGTCCAGGGACCTATAATTCACCCCTCCACTTT.

This clone has just a few counts. The chain carries TRBV7-9 and TRBJ2-3; 8 bases match TRBD2. The CDR3 covers 16 residues. J was trimmed by 1 base and V by 5 bases; bases with no gene match: 8. Germline V gene lookup returns CDR1 SEHNR and CDR2 FQNEAQ (reference sequence). The CDR3 DNA follows: TGTGCCAGCAGCCTTCCCTCGGGGGGGGGCACAGATACGCAGTATTTT. Residues: CASSLPSGGGTDTQYF.

This chain joins TRBV9 and TRBJ2-2, with unresolved D. With 3 bases removed from V and 4 bases from J, the gap between germline ends came to 7 bases. CDR1 is SGDLS and CDR2 is YYNGEE in the germline V gene. The CDR3 covers 13 residues. CDR3 region: CASSAHSTGELFF. The CDR3 bases are TGTGCCAGCAGCGCACACAGCACCGGGGAGCTGTTTTTT.

This clone was seen a handful of times. The chain is built from TRBV28 and TRBJ1-6; D possibly corresponds to TRBD1 (5 bases). V lost 8 bases and J 6 bases, leaving 26 bases between the germline ends. Germline V CDR1 and CDR2: MDHEN, SYDVKM. This CDR3 contains 18 residues. The chain's CDR3 is CASGPGPFSGGINSPLHF. The CDR3 coding sequence is TGTGCCAGCGGCCCCGGGCCTTTCTCCGGGGGAATTAATTCACCCCTCCACTTT.

The chain couples TRBV28 to TRBJ2-6, with TRBD1 identical over 12 bases. V trimming: 4 bases; J trimming: 1 base; junction bases outside the gene matches: 8. CDR3 length equals 19 residues. Germline-derived CDR1 and CDR2 are MDHEN and SYDVKM. Written as DNA, the CDR3 is TGTGCCAGCAGTTATTGGGACAGGGGGCGCGGGTCTGGGGCCAACGTCCTGACTTTC. The encoded protein is CASSYWDRGRGSGANVLTF.

This clone was detected only a few times. The chain couples TRBV5-6 to TRBJ2-5, with 9 bases lining up with TRBD2. This CDR3 is 14 amino acids long. Per the germline V gene, CDR1 is SGHDT and CDR2 is YYEEEE. V was pared by 3 bases and J by 3 bases, with 3 bases of the junction left unmatched. This CDR3 is CASSWGLAEETQYF. For the CDR3, the DNA is TGTGCCAGCAGCTGGGGACTAGCAGAAGAGACCCAGTACTTC.

This chain uses TRBV5-4 with TRBJ2-7; 8 bases are a match to TRBD1. Per germline, CDR1 SGHNT and CDR2 YYREEE (reference sequence). The CDR3 extends over 16 amino acids. J was trimmed by 3 bases and V by 0 bases; bases with no gene match: 8. The CDR3 nucleotides are TGTGCCAGCAGCTTGGCCGGACAGGGTTTTGACTACGAGCAGTACTTC. As protein: CASSLAGQGFDYEQYF.

In its sample, this clone was seen a few times. The V call is TRBV29-1, the J call TRBJ1-4; the match to TRBD1 covers 9 bases. In germline, CDR1 is SQVTM, CDR2 ANQGSEA. The CDR3 covers 12 residues. CDR3: CICGDRDEKLFF. As DNA, the CDR3 is TGCATCTGTGGGGACAGGGATGAAAAACTGTTTTTT.

This clone has more than one count but fewer than ten. The rearrangement links TRBV7-9 to TRBJ1-1, with TRBD1 as a possible D gene (5 bases). Germline V CDR1 and CDR2: SEHNR, FQNEAQ (reference sequence). The CDR3 totals 14 residues. V shed 3 bases and J shed 1 base, with 9 bases lying between them. The chain's CDR3 is CASSFSGGNTEAFF. DNA for the CDR3: TGTGCCAGCAGCTTCAGCGGGGGGAACACTGAAGCTTTCTTT.

This clone was observed a few times. This sequence joins TRBV5-6 and TRBJ2-1; 7 nucleotides agree with TRBD1. The CDR3 covers 17 residues. Germline V gene sequence: CDR1 SGHDT, CDR2 YYEEEE. Trimming removed 4 bases from V and 0 bases from J; junction bases left unmatched: 10. The chain's CDR3 is CASSHPTRGTSYNEQFF. The CDR3 DNA reads TGTGCCAGCAGCCACCCAACCAGGGGGACCTCCTACAATGAGCAGTTCTTC.

The rearrangement uses TRBV18 and TRBJ2-2, with a weak D call TRBD1 (5 bases). Trimming shortened V by 6 bases and J by 0 bases, and 14 bases separated the two germline ends. The CDR3 totals 16 residues. Germline V gene lookup returns CDR1 KGHSH and CDR2 LQKENI. The CDR3 loop reads CASSLAQGANTGELFF. In DNA, the CDR3 is TGTGCCAGCTCCCTCGCGCAGGGCGCGAACACCGGGGAGCTGTTTTTT.

V gene TRBV23-1 combines with J gene TRBJ1-1; 7 bases match TRBD1. TRBV23-1 is placed among ORFs of uncertain function. This CDR3 is built from 15 residues. Trimming took 3 bases from V and 6 from J; bases not matched to a gene: 10. The CDR3 DNA is TGCGCCAGCAGTCACCGGGACAGTCGTGTAGCTGAAGCTTTCTTT. This gives the protein CASSHRDSRVAEAFF.

This clone was counted between two and nine times. This rearrangement joins TRBV6-5 to TRBJ1-2; no reliable D call. Trimming left V 5 bases short and J 8 bases short, with 9 bases between. Per germline, CDR1 MNHEY and CDR2 SVGAGI. The CDR3 consists of 11 residues. The CDR3 DNA reads TGTGCCAGCAGTAACCGGCGGGGCTACACCTTC. Translating gives CASSNRRGYTF.

This clone was counted only a few times. The chain carries TRBV5-1 and TRBJ1-2, with D perhaps TRBD1 (6 bases). Trimming took 4 bases from V and 6 from J, leaving 10 bases between them. The CDR3 contains 12 residues. Germline CDR1 SGHRS, CDR2 YFSETQ. Written as DNA, the CDR3 is TGCGCCAGCAGCAGGACAGTTGATGGCTACACCTTC. Residues: CASSRTVDGYTF.

This clone was seen a few times. CDR3: CASSPFEREGTQYF. DNA of the CDR3: TGCGCCAGCAGTCCCTTTGAGAGGGAGGGTACGCAGTATTTT. The J gene is TRBJ2-3, the V gene TRBV5-1, with TRBD2 matching 7 bases. The trim removed 5 bases at V and 8 bases at J, leaving 11 bases unmatched. Looked up from germline, CDR1 is SGHRS and CDR2 is YFSETQ. The CDR3 runs to 14 residues.

CDR3 bases: TGTGCCAGCTCGGACAGGTGGGAGAGGTATGGCTACACCTTC. Translation: CASSDRWERYGYTF. V usage is TRBV18 and J usage is TRBJ1-2; 7 nucleotides line up with TRBD1. Germline assignment: CDR1 KGHSH and CDR2 LQKENI. The V and J ends lost 6 bases and 5 bases, in that order; junction bases with no gene match: 9. The CDR3 consists of 14 residues. Full variable domain (remainder filled in from reference TRBV18 and TRBJ1-2): NAGVMQNPRHLVRRRGQEARLRCSPMKGHSHVYWYRQLPEEGLKFMVYLQKENIIDESGMPKERFSAEFPKEGPSILRIQQVVRGDSAAYFCASSDRWERYGYTFGSGTRLTVV.

V is TRBV4-1 and J is TRBJ1-1; TRBD1 might be the D (6 bases). Trimming cost V 3 bases and J 5 bases, with 16 bases left between them. CDR1 and CDR2 (germline): MGHRA, YSYEKL. The CDR3 has 15 residues. The chain's CDR3 is CASSHRGGGLTEAFF. As DNA, the CDR3 is TGCGCCAGCAGCCATCGCGGGGGCGGCCTGACTGAAGCTTTCTTT.

The gene calls are TRBV7-9 and TRBJ2-4, with 11 bases aligning to TRBD2. The CDR3 extends over 14 amino acids. CDR1 is SEHNR and CDR2 is FQNEAQ in the germline V gene (reference sequence). Germline trimming cut 2 bases from V and 8 bases from J; bases unmatched to any gene: 2. CDR3 DNA sequence: TGTGCCAGCAGCTTAAGTAGCGGGGGGGACATTCAGTACTTC. Protein: CASSLSSGGDIQYF. The full variable domain, its missing parts supplied by reference TRBV7-9 and TRBJ2-4, is DTGVSQNPRHKITKRGQNVTFRCDPISEHNRLYWYRQTLGQGPEFLTYFQNEAQLEKSRLLSDRFSAERPKGSFSTLEIQRTEQGDSAMYLCASSLSSGGDIQYFGAGTRLSVL.

There are a few counts of this clone. The V and J genes are TRBV4-3 and TRBJ2-3; D not certain. This CDR3 is built from 14 residues. CDR1 LGHNA and CDR2 YSLEER come from the germline V gene. V lost 0 bases and J 4 bases, leaving 8 bases between the germline ends. The CDR3 sequence: CASSQDRVPDTQYF. CDR3 in DNA: TGCGCCAGCAGCCAAGATCGGGTCCCAGATACGCAGTATTTT.

V is TRBV7-3 and J is TRBJ2-1, with 13 positions matching TRBD2. The CDR3 loop spans 16 amino acids. V was pared by 4 bases and J by 7 bases, with 7 bases of the junction left unmatched. Germline-derived CDR1 and CDR2 are SGHTA and FQGTGA. The CDR3, as DNA: TGTGCCAGCAGCTCGACCGGGACTAGCGGGACAAATGAGCAGTTCTTC. This encodes CASSSTGTSGTNEQFF.

For the CDR3, the DNA is TGTGCCAGCAGCGCCGCACAGGCCTACAATGAGCAGTTCTTC. This codes for CASSAAQAYNEQFF. The V gene is TRBV7-3, the J gene TRBJ2-1; a weak D match, TRBD1 (5 bases). The CDR3 totals 14 residues. V lost 5 bases, J lost 2 bases, and 10 bases lay in between. From germline, CDR1 is SGHTA and CDR2 FQGTGA.

The CDR3 nucleotides are TGTGCCAGCGGAACGGACAGGGTGGGAAATTCACCCCTCCACTTT. Amino acids: CASGTDRVGNSPLHF. The gene calls are TRBV6-6 and TRBJ1-6; the match to TRBD1 covers 8 bases. Per germline, CDR1 MNHNY and CDR2 SVGAGI (reference sequence). The ends lost 8 bases at V and 7 bases at J; junction bases unmatched: 10. The CDR3 contains 15 residues.

The table lists this clone with a few counts. The sample holds other DNA sequences that translate to the same CDR3. The CDR3 DNA reads TGCGCCAGCAGCTTGGTAGCGGGGTCGGTCACCGGGGAGCTGTTTTTT. This codes for CASSLVAGSVTGELFF. V usage is TRBV5-1 and J usage is TRBJ2-2; 8 positions agree with TRBD2. The CDR3 totals 16 residues. The ends lost 0 bases at V and 4 bases at J; junction bases unmatched: 5. Germline-derived CDR1 and CDR2 are SGHRS and YFSETQ.